These 26 T cell receptor beta chains were all obtained from the same sample, sequenced in a study of identical twins. TCRdb analysed the 5' RACE reads with MiXCR anew, one entry per CDR3 protein. Counted here are hundreds of thousands of distinct CDR3 sequences, around 8.3% occurring once; the ten biggest clones make up more than 0.75%. These data were likewise used in another study, on yellow fever vaccine responses in identical twins.

Sample: PBMCs. The source is a woman younger than 35 in good health.

This clonotype was seen many times. CDR3 coding DNA: TGTGCCAGCAGTGGGACGGACACCGGGGAGCTGTTTTTT. It is translated as CASSGTDTGELFF. The chain carries TRBV12-3 or TRBV12-4 and TRBJ2-2; D possibly matches TRBD1 or TRBD2 (5 bases each). The CDR3 is made up of 13 amino acids. Trimming removed 5 bases from V and 3 bases from J, with 7 bases in between.

This clonotype occurred many times. The V and J genes are TRBV5-6 and TRBJ2-3; D not resolved. The germline V and J ends were trimmed by 3 bases and 0 bases, with 8 bases remaining between them. The germline CDR1 and CDR2 sequences are SGHDT and YYEEEE. The CDR3 runs to 14 residues. Here the CDR3 reads CASSSSRSTDTQYF. CDR3 nucleotide sequence: TGTGCCAGCAGCTCCTCCAGGAGCACAGATACGCAGTATTTT.

The chain joins TRBV29-1 to TRBJ2-7; perhaps TRBD1 as D (5 bases). V was trimmed by 6 bases and J by 2 bases, leaving 11 bases between them. This CDR3 has 12 residues. The germline V gene encodes CDR1 SQVTM and CDR2 ANQGSEA. CDR3 in DNA: TGCAGCGTGAGACAGCCTCCCTACGAGCAGTACTTC. This codes for CSVRQPPYEQYF.

In its sample, this clonotype was seen a few times. V usage is TRBV3-1 and J usage is TRBJ2-7; unclear D gene. Trimming cost V 1 base and J 3 bases, with 10 bases left between them. Germline-derived CDR1 and CDR2 are LGHDT and YNNKEL (reference sequence). This CDR3 region has 14 residues. The CDR3 is CASSQGHPDYEQYF. CDR3 bases: TGTGCCAGCAGCCAAGGGCACCCAGACTACGAGCAGTACTTC.

This clonotype was seen more than once but under ten times. This chain uses TRBV7-2 with TRBJ2-5, with 9 bases fitting TRBD1. Germline trimming cut 4 bases from V and 3 bases from J; bases unmatched to any gene: 6. CDR1 and CDR2 from the germline V gene are SGHTA and FQGNSA. The CDR3 runs 15 residues. The CDR3 spells CASSSTRDREETQYF. CDR3 nucleotide sequence: TGTGCCAGCAGCTCGACGAGGGACAGGGAAGAGACCCAGTACTTC.

This clonotype was recorded at least ten times. J is TRBJ2-5 and V is TRBV5-1, with D possibly being TRBD1 (5 bases). This CDR3 has 17 residues. In germline, CDR1 is SGHRS, CDR2 YFSETQ. Trimming removed 0 bases at V and 1 base at J, with 16 bases between. DNA of the CDR3: TGCGCCAGCAGCTTGGCAGGGTGGATGAGAGGCCAAGAGACCCAGTACTTC. Amino acid sequence: CASSLAGWMRGQETQYF.

This rearrangement joins TRBV3-1 to TRBJ1-4; D not certain. Between the trimmed V and J ends, which lost 4 bases and 7 bases, there was a span of 16 bases. This CDR3 contains 15 residues. Looked up from germline, CDR1 is LGHDT and CDR2 is YNNKEL (reference sequence). The CDR3 loop reads CASSLKRPIGEKLFF. DNA of the CDR3: TGTGCCAGCAGCCTGAAACGGCCCATCGGTGAAAAACTGTTTTTT.

J is TRBJ1-6 and V is TRBV5-4; 7 bases align to TRBD1. V trimming: 10 bases; J trimming: 7 bases; junction bases outside the gene matches: 5. The CDR3 consists of 12 residues. Germline V gene lookup returns CDR1 SGHNT and CDR2 YYREEE (reference sequence). CDR3 protein: CAWGQKNSPLHF. In DNA, the CDR3 is TGTGCCTGGGGACAGAAGAATTCACCCCTCCACTTT.

This clonotype was recorded a few times. The V gene is TRBV29-1, the J gene TRBJ2-1; unclear D gene. Germline CDR1 reads SQVTM; CDR2 reads ANQGSEA. Trimming pared 5 bases from V and 9 bases from J, leaving 8 bases between. CDR3 length equals 10 residues. CDR3 DNA: TGCAGCGTTTTCCGGCCTGAGCAGTTCTTC. Translation gives CSVFRPEQFF.

This clonotype was picked up a small number of times. J is TRBJ1-4 and V is TRBV12-3 or TRBV12-4, with a weak D call TRBD1 (6 bases). The CDR3 spans 13 residues. Trimming took 3 bases from V and 8 from J, leaving 10 bases between them. The CDR3 loop is CASSLEDSEKLFF. The CDR3, as DNA: TGTGCCAGCAGTTTGGAGGACAGCGAAAAACTGTTTTTT.

This clonotype has just a few counts. The chain combines TRBV7-9 with TRBJ2-1; D is uncertain. Germline V lookup: CDR1 SEHNR, CDR2 FQNEAQ (reference sequence). V lost 5 bases to trimming and J lost 1 base, with 15 bases between them. This CDR3 is built from 16 residues. CDR3 nucleotides: TGTGCCAGCAGCCCGAGAGATTTGAGTTCCTACAATGAGCAGTTCTTC. Translating gives CASSPRDLSSYNEQFF.

This clonotype was detected a few times. The CDR3 coding sequence is TGTGCCAGTAGTACCGGGCGCCTAGCGGGAGGTAACACCGGGGAGCTGTTTTTT. As protein: CASSTGRLAGGNTGELFF. V is TRBV19 and J is TRBJ2-2, with 11 positions matching TRBD2. Germline V gene sequence: CDR1 LNHDA, CDR2 SQIVND (reference sequence). V was pared by 4 bases and J by 2 bases, with 9 bases of the junction left unmatched. This CDR3 has 18 residues.

This clonotype was detected only a few times. The chain uses TRBV25-1 and TRBJ2-7; D is perhaps TRBD2 (6 bases). The CDR3 runs 16 residues. Germline V gives CDR1 MGHDK, CDR2 SYGVNS. V was clipped by 1 base and J by 3 bases, with 16 bases between them. The CDR3 DNA reads as TGTGCCAGCAGTGAATCCGGCGTTAGGGGACTCTACGAGCAGTACTTC. Protein: CASSESGVRGLYEQYF.

This clonotype was observed a few times. V gene TRBV28 combines with J gene TRBJ1-4; D gene unclear. Deletions cut 6 bases from V and 3 bases from J, with 11 bases between. The germline CDR1 and CDR2 sequences are MDHEN and SYDVKM. The CDR3 consists of 14 residues. As DNA, the CDR3 is TGTGCCAGCAGGGGCGGGCGGTCTAATGAAAAACTGTTTTTT. Encoded protein: CASRGGRSNEKLFF.

In its sample, this clonotype was seen many times. The chain joins TRBV25-1 to TRBJ2-2; D assignment may be TRBD1 or TRBD2 (5 bases each). Germline CDR1 and CDR2: MGHDK and SYGVNS. The CDR3 contains 17 residues. The ends were cut back, 5 bases at V and 6 bases at J, with 22 bases in the middle. For the CDR3, the DNA is TGTGCCAGCAGTCACCTTCCGGGACCCGCTGGACCCGGGGAGCTGTTTTTT. Translating gives CASSHLPGPAGPGELFF.

The gene calls are TRBV20-1 and TRBJ1-2; D not resolved. The CDR3 contains 16 residues. V gave up 2 bases and J gave up 8 bases, with 24 bases separating them. Per the germline V gene, CDR1 is DFQATT and CDR2 is SNEGSKA (reference sequence). The CDR3 protein is CSARRSDVGSWAGYTF. The CDR3 DNA follows: TGCAGTGCTAGAAGATCCGATGTTGGTTCTTGGGCAGGCTACACCTTC.

This clonotype was counted ten times or more. V is TRBV20-1 and J is TRBJ1-1; weak D call: TRBD1 (5 bases). The CDR3 covers 14 residues. V lost 0 bases to trimming and J lost 0 bases, with 8 bases between them. Germline CDR1 and CDR2: DFQATT and SNEGSKA (reference sequence). The CDR3 sequence is CSARDPGMNTEAFF. CDR3 nucleotide sequence: TGCAGTGCTAGAGACCCAGGGATGAACACTGAAGCTTTCTTT.

This clonotype has at least ten counts. The chain has TRBV6-2 or TRBV6-3 and TRBJ1-1; D is ambiguous. CDR1 and CDR2 (germline): MNHEY, SVGEGT. V gave up 0 bases and J gave up 8 bases, with 10 bases separating them. This CDR3 spans 13 amino acids. This chain's CDR3 is CASSYSEAKEAFF. For the CDR3, the DNA is TGTGCCAGCAGTTACTCGGAGGCAAAGGAAGCTTTCTTT.

The gene calls are TRBV4-1 and TRBJ2-7; 9 positions agree with TRBD1. The CDR3 is 18 residues long. J lost 1 base, V lost 1 base, and 11 bases had no gene match. Germline V gene lookup returns CDR1 MGHRA and CDR2 YSYEKL. In DNA form, the CDR3 reads TGCGCCAGCAGCCAAGGAAGTGTGCGGACAGGGGCATCCTACGAGCAGTACTTC. Protein sequence: CASSQGSVRTGASYEQYF.

Note on this clonotype: At one boundary the junction diverges from the germline segment, which might be a read error. The chain employs TRBV7-7 and TRBJ2-1; tentatively, D is TRBD1 (5 bases). This CDR3 has 12 residues. Per the germline V gene, CDR1 is SSHAT and CDR2 is FNYEAQ (reference sequence). In DNA form, the CDR3 reads TGTGCTAGCAGCTTAGGGGCCGGGCAGCAGTTCTTC. This encodes CASSLGAGQQFF.

The chain uses TRBV11-3 and TRBJ2-3; tentative D call: TRBD1 (6 bases). CDR1 and CDR2 (germline): SGHNT, YENEEA. There are 17 residues in the CDR3. V shed 0 bases and J shed 2 bases, with 15 bases lying between them. CDR3 bases: TGTGCCAGCAGCTTAGATCTCCCCGGGACACTCACAGATACGCAGTATTTT. Translation gives CASSLDLPGTLTDTQYF.

The table lists this clonotype with a few counts. This chain uses TRBV7-2 with TRBJ2-7; 8 positions match TRBD1. This CDR3 comprises 16 residues. V shed 4 bases, J shed 3 bases, and the junction held 11 bases outside the gene matches. From germline, CDR1 is SGHTA and CDR2 FQGNSA. The CDR3 region is CASSSRTGTLLYEQYF. DNA of the CDR3: TGTGCCAGCAGCTCCCGGACAGGGACTTTACTCTACGAGCAGTACTTC. The full variable domain, with the rest looked up from reference TRBV7-2 and TRBJ2-7, is GAGVSQSPSNKVTEKGKDVELRCDPISGHTALYWYRQSLGQGLEFLIYFQGNSAPDKSGLPSDRFSAERTGGSVSTLTIQRTQQEDSAVYLCASSSRTGTLLYEQYFGPGTRLTVT.

This clonotype was counted at least ten times. The chain couples TRBV12-5 to TRBJ2-1; 8 bases agree with TRBD2. V was clipped by 1 base and J by 15 bases; unmatched bases: 5. Germline CDR1 reads LGHNT; CDR2 reads FRNRAP. This CDR3 region has 12 residues. This chain's CDR3 is CASGLETGGRFF. DNA of the CDR3: TGTGCTAGTGGTTTGGAAACGGGGGGGCGGTTCTTC.

This clonotype appeared a few times. The chain employs TRBV27 and TRBJ2-7; D perhaps matches TRBD2 (7 bases). Germline V lookup: CDR1 MNHEY, CDR2 SMNVEV (reference sequence). CDR3 size: 15 residues. Trimming pared 6 bases from V and 6 bases from J, leaving 21 bases between. The DNA for the CDR3 is TGTGCCAGCAGGTTGGGGGGGGGGGCAGCGGGCGAGCAGTACTTC. Protein product: CASRLGGGAAGEQYF.

This clonotype has only one observation. This chain uses TRBV20-1 with TRBJ2-5, with 7 bases identical to TRBD1. The germline CDR1 and CDR2 sequences are DFQATT and SNEGSKA (reference sequence). This CDR3 is 14 amino acids long. V dropped 5 bases and J dropped 2; count of bases not matched to a gene: 8. The CDR3: CSAQAGTEQETQYF. The CDR3 coding sequence is TGCAGTGCTCAGGCCGGGACAGAACAAGAGACCCAGTACTTC.

This clonotype has a count of ten or more. The V gene is TRBV27, the J gene TRBJ2-7; no definite D call. V lost 3 bases to trimming and J lost 5 bases, with 11 bases between them. CDR1 is MNHEY, CDR2 SMNVEV, per germline (reference sequence). The CDR3 has 13 amino acids. Written as DNA, the CDR3 is TGTGCCAGCAGTTTTAGTAGCCTCAACGAGCAGTACTTC. Translation gives CASSFSSLNEQYF.